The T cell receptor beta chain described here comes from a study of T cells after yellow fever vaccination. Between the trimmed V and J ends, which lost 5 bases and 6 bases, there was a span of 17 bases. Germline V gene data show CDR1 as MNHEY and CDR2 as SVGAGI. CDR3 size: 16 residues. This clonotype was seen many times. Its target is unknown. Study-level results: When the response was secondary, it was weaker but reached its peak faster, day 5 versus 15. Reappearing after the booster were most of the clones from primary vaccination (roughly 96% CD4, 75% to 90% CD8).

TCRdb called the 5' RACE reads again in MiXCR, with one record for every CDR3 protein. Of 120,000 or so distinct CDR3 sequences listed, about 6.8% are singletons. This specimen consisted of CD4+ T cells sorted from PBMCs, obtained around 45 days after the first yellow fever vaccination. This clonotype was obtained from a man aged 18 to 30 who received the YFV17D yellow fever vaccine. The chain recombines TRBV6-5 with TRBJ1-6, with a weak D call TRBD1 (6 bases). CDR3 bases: TGTGCCAGCAGTCCTCTCACAGGGTATGCTAATTCACCCCTCCACTTT. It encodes CASSPLTGYANSPLHF.